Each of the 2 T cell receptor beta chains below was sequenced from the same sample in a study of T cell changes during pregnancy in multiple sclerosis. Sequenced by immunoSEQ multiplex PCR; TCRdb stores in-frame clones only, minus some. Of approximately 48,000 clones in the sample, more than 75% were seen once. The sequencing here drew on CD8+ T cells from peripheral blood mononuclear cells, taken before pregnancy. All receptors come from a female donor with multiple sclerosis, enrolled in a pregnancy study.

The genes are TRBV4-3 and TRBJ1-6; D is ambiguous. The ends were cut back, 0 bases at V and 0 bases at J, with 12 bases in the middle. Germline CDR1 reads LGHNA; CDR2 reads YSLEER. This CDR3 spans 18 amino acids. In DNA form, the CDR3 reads TGCGCCAGCAGCCAAGATCAGGCCGATGTCTCCTATAATTCACCCCTCCACTTT. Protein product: CASSQDQADVSYNSPLHF.

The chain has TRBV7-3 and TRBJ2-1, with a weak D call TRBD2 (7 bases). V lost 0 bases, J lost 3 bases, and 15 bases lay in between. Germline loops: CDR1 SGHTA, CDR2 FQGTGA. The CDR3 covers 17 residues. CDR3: CASSLTAGGGIYNEQFF. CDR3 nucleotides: TGTGCCAGCAGCTTAACGGCTGGGGGGGGCATCTACAATGAGCAGTTCTTC.